The TCR beta chain under discussion was sequenced for a study of cytotoxic CD8 clonotypes in ibrutinib-treated CLL (dated by TCRdb to 2020 to 2023). General notes on the study: The cohort included roughly 15 treatment-naive and under 13 relapsed/refractory patients; under 18 were IGHV unmutated. Responses were partial in roughly 24 patients and complete in 2; after median approximately 66 months follow-up, some 14 stayed in remission and 12 progressed. Samples at response were collected after a median of about 12 months of treatment, with a range of about 6 to 40 months. An average of 255,043 productive templates and tens of thousands of productive rearrangements was obtained per sample. Of the roughly 79 people in the trial, approximately 26 had longitudinal samples available. Cryopreserved peripheral blood mononuclear cells were collected at three points: before therapy, at response, and at either sustained remission or disease progression. Patients were still on ibrutinib when every remission and progressive disease sample was collected.

Turning to this clone: What antigen it recognizes has not been identified. Within one base of it there is no much larger clone, and no base qualities were kept.

Each clonotype received, on average, around 10x coverage in deep resolution sequencing performed on a MiSeq, where the target depth lay between 1 in 1 million and 1 in 200,000 T cells. The immunoSEQ hsTCRB Kit was used to generate TCR beta libraries. From the authors' description of their analysis: The data were analyzed with ImmunoSEQ Analyzer and ImmunoSEQ Data Assistant, and V, D and J gene assignments followed IMGT definitions. Clonality, which ranges from 0 to 1, was calculated by subtracting the normalized Shannon entropy of productive rearrangement frequencies from one. Only overrepresented clonotypes making up at least 0.05% of the repertoire of each patient were included in the public clonotype analysis. Some 14 age-matched healthy donor repertoires from immuneACCESS served as clonality controls. TCRdb took over this immuneACCESS table, retaining in-frame rearrangements with V and J assigned. Such tables are incomplete; in checked studies, under half of the missing clones stem from an unresolved V gene, and the remainder is unexplained. V and J calls and clone size come straight from that table; D and trimming were deduced from the DNA. The sample table records 300,000 to 400,000 clones; 67% of these occur just once. The biggest ten clones account for around 6.3% of the sample.

About 2 micrograms of genomic DNA were extracted from cryopreserved PBMCs for TCR beta library preparation. High-throughput TCR beta sequencing was performed on longitudinal blood samples from CLL patients receiving ibrutinib monotherapy. The patients took part in an open-label, single-center phase 2 trial of ibrutinib monotherapy. The germline V gene specifies MGHRA as CDR1 and YSYEKL as CDR2. V sheds 2 bases and J sheds 8 bases, leaving 27 bases between their ends. Reading from cysteine to phenylalanine, the CDR3 counts 19 amino acids. The CDR3 DNA has 57 bases and is translated from base 1. Study-level results and caveats: At baseline, clonality was higher than in age-matched healthy donors and showed a strong correlation with circulating CD8+ T-cell counts. Clonality increased at ibrutinib response, stayed stable in sustained remission, and fell back toward baseline at progression. Lymph node repertoires were not examined, and the timing of sampling was not matched between patients in sustained remission and those whose disease progressed. Public clonotypes were rare and either shrank or stayed stable during treatment, and the rise in clonality at ibrutinib response reflected expansion of private clonotypes.

Here the sequenced sample was PBMCs, taken after 36 months of ibrutinib treatment. The V gene is TRBV4-1 and the J gene is TRBJ1-4; tentative D gene TRBD1, with 6 bases matching. This TCR derives from a human donor with chronic lymphocytic leukemia. In nucleotides, the sequence is TGCGCCAGCAGCCAACTCCCTAGCTTGGTACAGGGAGGCGGAGAAAAACTGTTTTTT. This sequence encodes CASSQLPSLVQGGGEKLFF.